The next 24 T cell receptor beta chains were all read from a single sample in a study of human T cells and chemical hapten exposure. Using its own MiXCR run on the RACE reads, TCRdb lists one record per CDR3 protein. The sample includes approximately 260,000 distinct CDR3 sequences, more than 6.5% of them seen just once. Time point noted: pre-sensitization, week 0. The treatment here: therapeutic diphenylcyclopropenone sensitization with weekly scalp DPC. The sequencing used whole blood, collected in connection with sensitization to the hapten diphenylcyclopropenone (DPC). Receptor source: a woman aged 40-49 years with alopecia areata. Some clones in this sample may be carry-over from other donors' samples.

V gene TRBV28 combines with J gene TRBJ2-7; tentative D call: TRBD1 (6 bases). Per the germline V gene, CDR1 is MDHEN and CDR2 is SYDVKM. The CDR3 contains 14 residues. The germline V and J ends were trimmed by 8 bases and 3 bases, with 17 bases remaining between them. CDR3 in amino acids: CASSFSGVGYEQYF. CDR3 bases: TGTGCCAGCTCGTTCTCAGGGGTGGGCTACGAGCAGTACTTC. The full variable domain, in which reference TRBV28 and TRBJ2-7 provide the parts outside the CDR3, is DVKVTQSSRYLVKRTGEKVFLECVQDMDHENMFWYRQDPGLGLRLIYFSYDVKMKEKGDIPEGYSVSREKKERFSLILESASTNQTSMYLCASSFSGVGYEQYFGPGTRLTVT.

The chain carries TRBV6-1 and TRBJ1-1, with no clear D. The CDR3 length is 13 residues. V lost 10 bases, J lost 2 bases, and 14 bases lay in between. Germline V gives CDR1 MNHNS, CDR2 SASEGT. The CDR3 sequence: CATRATLNTEAFF. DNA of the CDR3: TGTGCCACGAGGGCCACCTTAAACACTGAAGCTTTCTTT.

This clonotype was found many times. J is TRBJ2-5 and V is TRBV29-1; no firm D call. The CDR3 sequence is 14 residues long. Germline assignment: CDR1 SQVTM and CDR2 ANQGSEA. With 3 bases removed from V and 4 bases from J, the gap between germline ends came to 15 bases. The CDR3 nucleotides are TGCAGCGTTGAGACTCGGGCCCGCCGAGAGACCCAGTACTTC. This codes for CSVETRARRETQYF. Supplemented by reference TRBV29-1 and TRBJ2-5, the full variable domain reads SAVISQKPSRDICQRGTSLTIQCQVDSQVTMMFWYRQQPGQSLTLIATANQGSEATYESGFVIDKFPISRPNLTFSTLTVSNMSPEDSSIYLCSVETRARRETQYFGPGTRLLVL.

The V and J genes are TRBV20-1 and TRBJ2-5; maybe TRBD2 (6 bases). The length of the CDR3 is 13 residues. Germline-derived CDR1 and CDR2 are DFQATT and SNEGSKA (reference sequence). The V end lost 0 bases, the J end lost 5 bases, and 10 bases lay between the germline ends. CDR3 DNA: TGCAGTGCTAGAGATGGAGGGATCGAGACCCAGTACTTC. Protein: CSARDGGIETQYF.

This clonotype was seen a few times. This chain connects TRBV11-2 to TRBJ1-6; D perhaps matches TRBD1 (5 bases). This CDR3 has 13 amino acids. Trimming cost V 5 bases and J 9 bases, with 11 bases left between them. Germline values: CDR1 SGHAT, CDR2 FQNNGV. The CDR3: CASSPGAGSPLHF. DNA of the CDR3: TGTGCCAGCAGCCCTGGGGCGGGTTCACCCCTCCACTTT.

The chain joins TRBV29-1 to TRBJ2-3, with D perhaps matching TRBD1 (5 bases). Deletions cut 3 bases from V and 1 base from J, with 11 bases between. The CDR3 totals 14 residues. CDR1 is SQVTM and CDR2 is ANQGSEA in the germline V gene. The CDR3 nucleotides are TGCAGCGTTGAGGCAGGGAAGGGCACAGATACGCAGTATTTT. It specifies CSVEAGKGTDTQYF.

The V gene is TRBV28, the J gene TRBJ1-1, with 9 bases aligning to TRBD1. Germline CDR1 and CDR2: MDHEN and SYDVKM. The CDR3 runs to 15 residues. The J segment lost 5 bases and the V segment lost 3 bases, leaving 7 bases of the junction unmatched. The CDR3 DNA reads TGTGCCAGCAGTTTGGAGGGACAGGGAAATACTGAAGCTTTCTTT. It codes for CASSLEGQGNTEAFF.

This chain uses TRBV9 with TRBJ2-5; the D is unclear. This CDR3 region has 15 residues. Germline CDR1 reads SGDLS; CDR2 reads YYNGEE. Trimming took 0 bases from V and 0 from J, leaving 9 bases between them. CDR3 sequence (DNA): TGTGCCAGCAGCGTAGTCTATGGGGACCAAGAGACCCAGTACTTC. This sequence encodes CASSVVYGDQETQYF.

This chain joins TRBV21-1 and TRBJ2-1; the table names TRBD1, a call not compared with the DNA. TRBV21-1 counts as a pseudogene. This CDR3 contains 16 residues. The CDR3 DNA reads TGTGCCAGCCCCGGCCCGGGACAGACCCTCTACAATGAGCAGTTCTTC. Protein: CASPGPGQTLYNEQFF.

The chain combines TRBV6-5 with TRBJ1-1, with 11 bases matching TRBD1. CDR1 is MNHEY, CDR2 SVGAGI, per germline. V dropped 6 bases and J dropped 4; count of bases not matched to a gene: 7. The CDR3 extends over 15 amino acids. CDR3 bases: TGTGCCAGCAGCCGGACAGGGGGCGTTAGCACTGAAGCTTTCTTT. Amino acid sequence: CASSRTGGVSTEAFF.

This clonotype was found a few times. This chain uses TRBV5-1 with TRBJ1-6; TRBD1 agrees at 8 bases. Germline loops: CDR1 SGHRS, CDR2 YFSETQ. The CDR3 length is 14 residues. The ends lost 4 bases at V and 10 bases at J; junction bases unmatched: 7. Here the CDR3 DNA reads TGCGCCAGCAGCCGGACTGACAGGGGCTCACCCCTCCACTTT. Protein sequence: CASSRTDRGSPLHF.

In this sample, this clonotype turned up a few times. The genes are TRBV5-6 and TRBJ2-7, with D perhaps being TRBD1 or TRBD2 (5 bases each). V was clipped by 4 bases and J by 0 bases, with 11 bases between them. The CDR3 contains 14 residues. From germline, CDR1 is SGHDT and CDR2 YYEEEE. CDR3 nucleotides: TGTGCCAGCAGCCGTCGGGACGGCTCCTACGAGCAGTACTTC. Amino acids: CASSRRDGSYEQYF.

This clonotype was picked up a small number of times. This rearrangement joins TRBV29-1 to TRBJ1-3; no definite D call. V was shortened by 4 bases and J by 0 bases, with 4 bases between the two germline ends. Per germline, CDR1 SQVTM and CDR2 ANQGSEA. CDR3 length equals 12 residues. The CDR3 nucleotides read TGCAGCGTTGCCCTCTCTGGAAACACCATATATTTT. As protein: CSVALSGNTIYF.

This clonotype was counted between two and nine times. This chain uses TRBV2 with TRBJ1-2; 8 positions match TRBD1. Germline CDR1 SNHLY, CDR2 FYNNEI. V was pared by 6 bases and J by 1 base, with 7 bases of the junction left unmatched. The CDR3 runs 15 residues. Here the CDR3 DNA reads TGTGCCAGCAGCCGCGGGACAGGCAATAACTATGGCTACACCTTC. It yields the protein CASSRGTGNNYGYTF.

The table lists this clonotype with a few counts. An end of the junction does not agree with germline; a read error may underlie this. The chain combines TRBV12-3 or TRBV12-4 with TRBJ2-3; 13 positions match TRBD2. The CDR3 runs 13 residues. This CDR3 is CASRPRLAGGAVF. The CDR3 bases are TGTGCCAGCAGACCTCGACTAGCGGGAGGCGCGGTGTTT.

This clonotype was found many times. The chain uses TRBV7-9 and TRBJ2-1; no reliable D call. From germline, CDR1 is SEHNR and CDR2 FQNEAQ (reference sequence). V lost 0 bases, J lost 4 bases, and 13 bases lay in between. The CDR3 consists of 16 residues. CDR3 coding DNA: TGTGCCAGCAGCTTAGCGGTCGGCATGCAGTACAATGAGCAGTTCTTC. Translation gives CASSLAVGMQYNEQFF.

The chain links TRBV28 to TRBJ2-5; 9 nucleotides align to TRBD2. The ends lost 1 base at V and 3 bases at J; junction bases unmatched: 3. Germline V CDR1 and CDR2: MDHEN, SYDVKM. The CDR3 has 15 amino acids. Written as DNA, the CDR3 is TGTGCCAGCAGTTTATACTTAGCGGGAGAAGAGACCCAGTACTTC. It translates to CASSLYLAGEETQYF.

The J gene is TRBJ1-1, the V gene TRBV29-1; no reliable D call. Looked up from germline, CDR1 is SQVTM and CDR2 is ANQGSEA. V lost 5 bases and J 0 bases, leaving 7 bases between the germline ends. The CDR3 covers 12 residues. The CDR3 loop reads CSVSQMNTEAFF. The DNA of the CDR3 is TGCAGCGTTTCCCAGATGAACACTGAAGCTTTCTTT. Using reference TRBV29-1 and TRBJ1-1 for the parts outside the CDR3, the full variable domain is SAVISQKPSRDICQRGTSLTIQCQVDSQVTMMFWYRQQPGQSLTLIATANQGSEATYESGFVIDKFPISRPNLTFSTLTVSNMSPEDSSIYLCSVSQMNTEAFFGQGTRLTVV.

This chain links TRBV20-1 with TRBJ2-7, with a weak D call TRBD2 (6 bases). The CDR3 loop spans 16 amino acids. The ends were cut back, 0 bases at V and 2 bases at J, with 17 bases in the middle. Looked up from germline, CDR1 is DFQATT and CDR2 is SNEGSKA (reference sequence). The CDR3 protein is CSARDPGRLGPYEQYF. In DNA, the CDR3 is TGCAGTGCTAGAGATCCTGGGAGGTTAGGGCCCTACGAGCAGTACTTC.

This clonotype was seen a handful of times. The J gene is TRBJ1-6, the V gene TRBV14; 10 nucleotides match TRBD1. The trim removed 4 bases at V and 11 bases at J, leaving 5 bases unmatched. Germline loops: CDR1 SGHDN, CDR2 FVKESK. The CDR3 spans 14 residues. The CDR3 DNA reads TGTGCCAGCAGCCCCAGGACAGGGGGAGCACCCCTCCACTTT. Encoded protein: CASSPRTGGAPLHF.

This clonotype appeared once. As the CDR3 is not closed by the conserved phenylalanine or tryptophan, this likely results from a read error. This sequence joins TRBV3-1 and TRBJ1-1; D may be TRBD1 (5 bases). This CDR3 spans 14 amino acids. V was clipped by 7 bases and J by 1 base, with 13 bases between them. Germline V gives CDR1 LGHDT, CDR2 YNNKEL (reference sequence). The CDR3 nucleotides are TGTGCCAGCACCTCACGGGGGGGGAACACTGAAGCTTTCTTA. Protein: CASTSRGGNTEAFL.

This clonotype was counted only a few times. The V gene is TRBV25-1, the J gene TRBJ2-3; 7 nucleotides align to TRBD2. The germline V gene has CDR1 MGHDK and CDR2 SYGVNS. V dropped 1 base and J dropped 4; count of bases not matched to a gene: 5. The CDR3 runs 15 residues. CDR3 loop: CASSEFRGSPDTQYF. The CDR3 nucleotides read TGTGCCAGCAGTGAATTCCGCGGGAGCCCAGATACGCAGTATTTT. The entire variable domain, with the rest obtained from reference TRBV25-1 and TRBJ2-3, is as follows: EADIYQTPRYLVIGTGKKITLECSQTMGHDKMYWYQQDPGMELHLIHYSYGVNSTEKGDLSSESTVSRIRTEHFPLTLESARPSHTSQYLCASSEFRGSPDTQYFGPGTRLTVL.

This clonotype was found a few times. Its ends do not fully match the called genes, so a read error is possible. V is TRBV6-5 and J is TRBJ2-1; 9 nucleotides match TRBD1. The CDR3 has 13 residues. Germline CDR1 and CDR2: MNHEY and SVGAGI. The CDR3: CASGYRGRNEQFF. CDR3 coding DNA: TGTGCCAGCGGTTACAGGGGGCGGAATGAGCAGTTCTTC.

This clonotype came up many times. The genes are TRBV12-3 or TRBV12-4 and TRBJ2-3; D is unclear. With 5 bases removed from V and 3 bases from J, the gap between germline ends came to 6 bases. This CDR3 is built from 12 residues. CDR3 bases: TGTGCCAGCAGTCTCCTTACAGATACGCAGTATTTT. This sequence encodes CASSLLTDTQYF.